The sequence of this TCR beta chain was determined in a study of blood T cell repertoires in COVID-19. Deletions cut 3 bases from V and 4 bases from J, with 18 bases between. The CDR3 is 16 amino acids. Per the germline V gene, CDR1 is KGHSH and CDR2 is LQKENI. This clone appeared a single time. In the study's own analysis: Amplified reference gene primers provided the basis for estimating nucleated cell counts. Data came from immunoSEQ multiplex PCR; TCRdb stores just in-frame clones and leaves some out. Clonal size and the V and J genes are those of that table, whereas D and trimming came from the DNA. This sample has over 120,000 clones, with around nine tenths found just once.

This rearrangement joins TRBV18 to TRBJ1-1; D is possibly TRBD1 (5 bases). This TCR came from a human donor in a cohort sampled during active COVID-19. The sequencing sample was made of peripheral blood. The CDR3 protein is CASSPRTGTPATEAFF. CDR3 DNA sequence: TGTGCCAGCTCACCCCGAACTGGGACTCCCGCCACTGAAGCTTTCTTT. The variable domain in full, with the rest retrieved from reference TRBV18 and TRBJ1-1, is NAGVMQNPRHLVRRRGQEARLRCSPMKGHSHVYWYRQLPEEGLKFMVYLQKENIIDESGMPKERFSAEFPKEGPSILRIQQVVRGDSAAYFCASSPRTGTPATEAFFGQGTRLTVV.